One sample yielded the 4 T cell receptor beta chains listed below, sequenced in a study of T cell repertoires in cytomegalovirus infection. The antigens these receptors bind are not known. MiXCR, run by TCRdb on the reads, gives a single entry per CDR3 protein. This sample has about 920,000 distinct CDR3 sequences, with about a third found just once. This specimen was cultured CD8+ T cells from PBMCs, taken from culture after CMV antigen stimulation. The receptors here all came from a human donor in good health (CMV status not recorded). Some clones in this sample may be carry-over from other donors' samples.

This clonotype has at least ten counts. This chain uses TRBV7-9 with TRBJ2-1, with D unresolved. The CDR3 contains 12 residues. The germline V gene encodes CDR1 SEHNR and CDR2 FQNEAQ (reference sequence). V lost 3 bases and J lost 6, with 6 bases in between. The CDR3 loop is CASSLSANEQFF. CDR3 in DNA: TGTGCCAGCAGCTTGTCGGCCAATGAGCAGTTCTTC.

This clonotype was seen more than once but under ten times. The chain is built from TRBV24-1 and TRBJ2-2; D is ambiguous. The germline V gene has CDR1 KGHDR and CDR2 SFDVKD. The CDR3 extends over 14 amino acids. Trimming took off 9 bases at V and 6 bases at J, with 16 bases between the two ends. The CDR3 DNA reads as TGTGCCACCTCAAACAGTAGAAAAGCCGGGGAGCTGTTTTTT. Protein product: CATSNSRKAGELFF.

V and J are TRBV27 and TRBJ2-7, with D possibly TRBD1 on 6 matching bases. CDR3 length: 14 residues. CDR1 is MNHEY and CDR2 is SMNVEV in the germline V gene (reference sequence). Between the trimmed V and J ends, which lost 7 bases and 3 bases, there was a span of 16 bases. CDR3: CASNPQGPNYEQYF. CDR3 in DNA: TGTGCCAGCAACCCCCAGGGGCCTAACTACGAGCAGTACTTC.

This clonotype turned up a few times. V is TRBV10-2 and J is TRBJ2-7, with D tentatively TRBD1 (6 bases). The V end lost 1 base, the J end lost 5 bases, and 9 bases lay between the germline ends. In germline, CDR1 is WSHSY, CDR2 SAAADI. The CDR3 has 13 amino acids. CDR3: CASSEFRDNEQYF. The CDR3 DNA reads as TGCGCCAGCAGTGAGTTTAGGGACAACGAGCAGTACTTC.